This paragraph covers one TCR beta chain sequence. Its antigen is not yet known. The sample holds no much larger clone one base away, and base qualities are not on file. The immunoSEQ Assay, a bias-controlled multiplex PCR, was used to amplify TCRbeta CDR3 regions from genomic DNA. In the authors' own workflow: The number of nucleated cells in each sample was estimated from the amplification of reference gene primers within the assay. To quantify the absolute abundance of each unique TCRbeta CDR3 rearrangement, sequence reads were collapsed and filtered. For each sample, productive Simpson clonality was calculated as the square root of Simpson's diversity index over productive rearrangements. Entries here come from immuneACCESS through TCRdb and include only in-frame sequences with V and J called. Some clones fail to appear in such tables; in the studies checked, an unresolved V gene covers under half of the shortfall, and the cause of the remainder is unknown. V, J and clone size reflect that table, while D and trimming were determined from the DNA. The sample table lists 450,000 or so clones, approximately 90% of them with a count of one. The leading ten clones occupy 0.7% to 0.85% of the sample.

At one collaborating source in Seattle, patients were enrolled during active infection and were followed longitudinally through the course of disease. Each collaborating institution followed its own protocols to collect whole blood in K2EDTA tubes. For TCRbeta analysis, collaborators shipped samples as frozen whole blood, isolated PBMCs, or DNA extracted from either of those sample types. This sample was taken from a study of blood T cell repertoires in COVID-19 (dated by TCRdb to between 2020 and 2021). About the study as a whole: The collaborator samples originated in the United States, Italy and Spain and spanned the acute and convalescent phases of COVID-19. The prospective study material was composed of cDNA or gDNA derived from T cells, B-cell-depleted T cells, or PBMCs. Deeply sampled blood TCRbeta repertoires from subjects exposed to, actively infected with, or recovered from COVID-19 were included in the dataset. The repertoires were released in a freely available public database meant as a resource for research on the immune response to SARS-CoV-2. The samples were drawn from the first 160 participants of the ongoing ImmuneRACE study and from 1,254 subjects provided by 6 global collaborators. A de-identified subject ID, COVID-19 status, age in years and sex were almost always included in the sample metadata. Where available, HLA class I and class II types were obtained from metadata supplied by the sample provider rather than from assay-based typing.

CDR1 SEHNR and CDR2 FQNEAQ were looked up in the germline V gene (reference sequence). Relative to germline, V is 4 bases shorter and J is 4 bases shorter, with 13 bases between their ends. Inclusive of the bounding cysteine and phenylalanine, the CDR3 is 14 residues long. Of all the DNA, just the CDR3 is kept, 42 bases in frame from base 1. What the study reported, not specific to this receptor: The amount of clinical and demographic metadata varied by source and participant and was provided uncurated.

The specimen sequenced was peripheral blood. Recombination joined TRBV7-9 with TRBJ1-2, with no reliable assignment of the D segment. This receptor was taken from a man aged 18-30 years with COVID-19, enrolled during active disease. In nucleotide form, the sequence is TGTGCCAGCAGCTCAGGATTCGAGGGCTATGGCTACACCTTC. This translates into CASSSGFEGYGYTF. With all but the CDR3 taken from the reference TRBV7-9 and TRBJ1-2 genes, the full variable domain is: DTGVSQNPRHKITKRGQNVTFRCDPISEHNRLYWYRQTLGQGPEFLTYFQNEAQLEKSRLLSDRFSAERPKGSFSTLEIQRTEQGDSAMYLCASSSGFEGYGYTFGSGTRLTVV.